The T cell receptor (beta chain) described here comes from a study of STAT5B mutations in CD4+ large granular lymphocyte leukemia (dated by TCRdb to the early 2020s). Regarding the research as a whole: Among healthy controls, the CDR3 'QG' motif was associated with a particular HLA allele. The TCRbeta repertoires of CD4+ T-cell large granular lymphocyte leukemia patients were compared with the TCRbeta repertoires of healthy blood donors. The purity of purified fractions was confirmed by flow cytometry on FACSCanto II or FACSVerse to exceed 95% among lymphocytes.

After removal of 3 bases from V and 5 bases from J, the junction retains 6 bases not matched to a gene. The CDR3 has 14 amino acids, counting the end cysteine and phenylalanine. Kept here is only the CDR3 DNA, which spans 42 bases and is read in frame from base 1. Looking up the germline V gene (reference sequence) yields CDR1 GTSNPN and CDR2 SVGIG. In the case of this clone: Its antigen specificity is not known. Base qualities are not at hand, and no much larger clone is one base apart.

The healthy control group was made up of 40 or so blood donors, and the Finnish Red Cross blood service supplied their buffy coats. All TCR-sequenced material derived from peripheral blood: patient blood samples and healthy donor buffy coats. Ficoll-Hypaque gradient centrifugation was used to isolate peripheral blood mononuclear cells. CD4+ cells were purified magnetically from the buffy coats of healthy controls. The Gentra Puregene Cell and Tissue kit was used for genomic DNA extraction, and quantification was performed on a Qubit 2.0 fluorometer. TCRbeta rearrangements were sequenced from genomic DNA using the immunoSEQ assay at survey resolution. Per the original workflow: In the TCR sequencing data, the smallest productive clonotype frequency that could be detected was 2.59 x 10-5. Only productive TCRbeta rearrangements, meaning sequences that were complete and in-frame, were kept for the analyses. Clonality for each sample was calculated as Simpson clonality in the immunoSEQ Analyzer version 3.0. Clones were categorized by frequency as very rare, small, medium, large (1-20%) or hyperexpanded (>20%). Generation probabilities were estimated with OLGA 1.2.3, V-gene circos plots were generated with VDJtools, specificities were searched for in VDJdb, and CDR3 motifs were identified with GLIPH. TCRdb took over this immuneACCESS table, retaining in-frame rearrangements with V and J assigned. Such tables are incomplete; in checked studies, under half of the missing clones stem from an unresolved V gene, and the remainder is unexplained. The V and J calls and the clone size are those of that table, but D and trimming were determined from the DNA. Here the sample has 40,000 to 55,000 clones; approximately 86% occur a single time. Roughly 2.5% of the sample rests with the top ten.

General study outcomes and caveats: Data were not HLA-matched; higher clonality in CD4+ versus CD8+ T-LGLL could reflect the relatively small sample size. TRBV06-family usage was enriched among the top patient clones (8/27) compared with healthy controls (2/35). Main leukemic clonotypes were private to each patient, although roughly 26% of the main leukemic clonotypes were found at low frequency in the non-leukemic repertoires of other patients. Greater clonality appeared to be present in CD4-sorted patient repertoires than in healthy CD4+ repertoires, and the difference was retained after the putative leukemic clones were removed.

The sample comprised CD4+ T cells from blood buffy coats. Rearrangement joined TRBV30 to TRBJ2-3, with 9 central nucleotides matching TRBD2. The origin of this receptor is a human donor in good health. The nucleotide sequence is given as TGTGCCTGGAGACGAGGCGGGGGGGAAGATACGCAGTATTTT. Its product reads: CAWRRGGGEDTQYF. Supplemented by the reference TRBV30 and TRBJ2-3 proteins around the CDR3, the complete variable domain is SQTIHQWPATLVQPVGSPLSLECTVEGTSNPNLYWYRQAAGRGLQLLFYSVGIGQISSEVPQNLSASRPQDRQFILSSKKLLLSDSGFYLCAWRRGGGEDTQYFGPGTRLTVL.